These 26 T cell receptor beta chains were sequenced from one sample in a study of blood T cell repertoires in COVID-19. Generated by immunoSEQ multiplex PCR, the TCRdb table keeps only in-frame clones and is missing some. Among 150,000 to 200,000 clones listed, approximately 90% were seen once. Sequencing input: peripheral blood. These receptors were taken from a man aged 35 to 55 with active or convalescent COVID-19.

This sequence joins TRBV6-2 or TRBV6-3 and TRBJ1-6; 10 bases fit TRBD1. Germline lookup yields CDR1 MNHEY and CDR2 SVGEGT. Trimming cost V 5 bases and J 6 bases; bases outside gene matches: 1. The CDR3 has 14 amino acids. The CDR3 DNA follows: TGTGCCAGCAGTCGGGACAGGGGTAATTCACCCCTCCACTTT. Translated: CASSRDRGNSPLHF.

This clone was found once. The DNA of the CDR3 is TGTGCCAGCAGCTGGGACCCTGGACAGGGACCAATCTATGGCTACACCTTC. It yields the protein CASSWDPGQGPIYGYTF. The chain uses TRBV7-9 and TRBJ1-2; 8 bases are a match to TRBD1. Trimming cost V 4 bases and J 4 bases; bases outside gene matches: 14. The germline gives CDR1 SEHNR, CDR2 FQNEAQ (reference sequence). This CDR3 is built from 17 residues.

The V and J genes are TRBV19 and TRBJ1-4, with TRBD1 matching 10 bases. Trimming took 4 bases from V and 8 from J; bases not matched to a gene: 4. Germline V CDR1 and CDR2: LNHDA, SQIVND (reference sequence). CDR3 size: 14 residues. Written as DNA, the CDR3 is TGTGCCAGTAGTAGGGACAGGGGTAGCGAAAAACTGTTTTTT. Amino acids: CASSRDRGSEKLFF. The full variable domain, rest sourced from reference TRBV19 and TRBJ1-4, is DGGITQSPKYLFRKEGQNVTLSCEQNLNHDAMYWYRQDPGQGLRLIYYSQIVNDFQKGDIAEGYSVSREKKESFPLTVTSAQKNPTAFYLCASSRDRGSEKLFFGSGTQLSVL.

This chain links TRBV28 with TRBJ2-1; D may be TRBD1 (6 bases). V lost 5 bases, J lost 6 bases, and 23 bases lay in between. Germline lookup yields CDR1 MDHEN and CDR2 SYDVKM. This CDR3 is built from 17 residues. The CDR3 loop reads CASSERQALGRGNEQFF. CDR3 bases: TGTGCCAGCAGTGAACGACAGGCGTTGGGTAGGGGCAATGAGCAGTTCTTC.

The chain uses TRBV5-1 and TRBJ1-1; 7 nucleotides match TRBD1. V lost 2 bases to trimming and J lost 3 bases; unmatched junction nucleotides: 4. This CDR3 has 14 amino acids. From germline, CDR1 is SGHRS and CDR2 YFSETQ. The DNA of the CDR3 is TGCGCCAGCAGCTTTGCAGGGGGTGACACTGAAGCTTTCTTT. Protein: CASSFAGGDTEAFF.

This clone was detected a few times. The rearrangement links TRBV10-3 to TRBJ1-6; D is uncertain. Germline assignment: CDR1 ENHRY and CDR2 SYGVKD. There are 14 residues in the CDR3. The ends were cut back, 11 bases at V and 5 bases at J, with 16 bases in the middle. As DNA, the CDR3 is TGTGCCGCAAAAAGGGAGGCGGATAATTCACCCCTCCACTTT. Translation gives CAAKREADNSPLHF.

The V gene is TRBV18, the J gene TRBJ1-1, with 7 bases that match TRBD1. V dropped 3 bases and J dropped 3; count of bases not matched to a gene: 4. The CDR3 loop spans 14 amino acids. Germline V CDR1 and CDR2: KGHSH, LQKENI. The CDR3 DNA follows: TGTGCCAGCTCACCGAGCAGGGGGGACACTGAAGCTTTCTTT. Its translation: CASSPSRGDTEAFF.

This rearrangement joins TRBV7-2 to TRBJ2-1; D perhaps matches TRBD2 (6 bases). The CDR3 consists of 15 residues. The germline V gene encodes CDR1 SGHTA and CDR2 FQGNSA. V was pared by 6 bases and J by 5 bases, with 17 bases between. The CDR3 DNA sequence: TGTGCCAGCAGGGAAACCGGGACTCTAAACAATGAGCAGTTCTTC. Translated: CASRETGTLNNEQFF.

The gene calls are TRBV3-1 (or the pseudogene TRBV3-2) and TRBJ2-7, with D possibly matching TRBD1 (6 bases). Trimming shortened V by 5 bases and J by 2 bases, and 13 bases separated the two germline ends. Germline CDR1 and CDR2: LGHDT and YNNKEL (reference sequence). The CDR3 is 14 residues long. The CDR3 nucleotides are TGTGCCAGCAGCTACCGGACAGCCACCTACGAGCAGTACTTC. Translating it yields CASSYRTATYEQYF.

The chain couples TRBV7-2 to TRBJ2-3; the match to TRBD1 covers 9 bases. This CDR3 is built from 14 residues. J was trimmed by 6 bases and V by 2 bases; bases with no gene match: 3. From germline, CDR1 is SGHTA and CDR2 FQGNSA. This CDR3 reads CASSLRTGVDTQYF. The CDR3 nucleotides read TGTGCCAGCAGCTTAAGGACAGGGGTGGATACGCAGTATTTT.

A remark on this clone: Other DNA sequences in this sample translate to the same CDR3. V usage is TRBV5-1 and J usage is TRBJ2-1; 10 positions agree with TRBD1. The length of the CDR3 is 15 residues. From germline, CDR1 is SGHRS and CDR2 YFSETQ. V lost 2 bases to trimming and J lost 4 bases; unmatched junction nucleotides: 3. In DNA, the CDR3 is TGCGCCAGCAGCTTAGGACAGGGGGTGTACAATGAGCAGTTCTTC. This encodes CASSLGQGVYNEQFF.

The chain links TRBV5-1 to TRBJ1-1; a possible D gene is TRBD1 (6 bases). The CDR3 contains 16 residues. The V and J ends lost 4 bases and 1 base respectively, with 17 bases between them. Germline CDR1 and CDR2: SGHRS and YFSETQ. The CDR3 loop is CASSEDPGHKNTEAFF. The CDR3 DNA sequence: TGCGCCAGCAGCGAGGATCCGGGACACAAGAACACTGAAGCTTTCTTT.

The chain has TRBV10-3 and TRBJ1-2; 9 nucleotides align to TRBD1. Losses at the gene ends were 6 bases for V and 12 bases for J; bases not matched to a gene: 17. The CDR3 has 15 residues. CDR1 is ENHRY, CDR2 SYGVKD, per germline. The CDR3 nucleotides are TGTGCCATCAGAATGGACCCTTCGTCGACAGGGGGTAACACCTTC. It codes for CAIRMDPSSTGGNTF.

The chain links TRBV29-1 to TRBJ2-3; 7 bases line up with TRBD1. The junction had 5 bases not matched to a gene; V was cut back by 5 bases and J by 0 bases. Per germline, CDR1 SQVTM and CDR2 ANQGSEA. There are 14 residues in the CDR3. The CDR3 nucleotides read TGCAGCGTTACCGGGACAGATAGCACAGATACGCAGTATTTT. Amino acid sequence: CSVTGTDSTDTQYF.

The chain joins TRBV19 to TRBJ1-3; unclear D gene. This CDR3 comprises 15 residues. Germline CDR1 reads LNHDA; CDR2 reads SQIVND (reference sequence). Trimming shortened V by 7 bases and J by 4 bases, and 17 bases separated the two germline ends. The CDR3 sequence is CASMPPVFSGNTIYF. The CDR3 DNA sequence: TGTGCCAGTATGCCTCCGGTTTTCTCAGGAAACACCATATATTTT.

The genes are TRBV30 and TRBJ2-7; tentative D call: TRBD2 (5 bases). The germline V gene encodes CDR1 GTSNPN and CDR2 SVGIG (reference sequence). Trimming stripped 4 bases from V and 3 bases from J, with 13 bases between. The CDR3 is 13 amino acids. CDR3 sequence reads: CAWNGGIVYEQYF. In DNA form, the CDR3 reads TGTGCCTGGAACGGAGGTATAGTCTACGAGCAGTACTTC. Full variable domain (missing parts from reference TRBV30 and TRBJ2-7): SQTIHQWPATLVQPVGSPLSLECTVEGTSNPNLYWYRQAAGRGLQLLFYSVGIGQISSEVPQNLSASRPQDRQFILSSKKLLLSDSGFYLCAWNGGIVYEQYFGPGTRLTVT.

This sequence joins TRBV4-1 and TRBJ1-1; 8 nucleotides line up with TRBD1. The CDR3 has 15 residues. Trimming cost V 1 base and J 5 bases; bases outside gene matches: 6. From germline, CDR1 is MGHRA and CDR2 YSYEKL. CDR3 loop: CASSQGRQGATEAFF. The CDR3 DNA follows: TGCGCCAGCAGCCAAGGTCGGCAGGGGGCGACTGAAGCTTTCTTT.

The chain couples TRBV6-6 to TRBJ1-2; D remains unclear. Germline values: CDR1 MNHNY, CDR2 SVGAGI (reference sequence). V shed 3 bases and J shed 7 bases, with 9 bases lying between them. This CDR3 is 12 amino acids long. CDR3 nucleotide sequence: TGTGCCAGCAGTTATTGGCTTGGTGGCTACACCTTC. Its translation is CASSYWLGGYTF.

The V and J genes are TRBV7-3 and TRBJ2-1; 8 nucleotides line up with TRBD1. From germline, CDR1 is SGHTA and CDR2 FQGTGA. CDR3 length: 15 amino acids. The V and J ends lost 5 bases and 6 bases, in that order; junction bases with no gene match: 9. The CDR3 DNA reads as TGTGCCAGCAGCCGTGACAGGGGTTCGGGCAATGAGCAGTTCTTC. This translates into CASSRDRGSGNEQFF.

V is TRBV5-4 and J is TRBJ2-7, with TRBD2 matching 11 bases. Per germline, CDR1 SGHNT and CDR2 YYREEE (reference sequence). Trimming at V came to 0 bases and at J to 7 bases, leaving 9 bases not matched to a gene. This CDR3 has 16 amino acids. As DNA, the CDR3 is TGTGCCAGCAGCTTGGGACTAGCGGGGCCTTACGAAGAGCAGTACTTC. It is translated as CASSLGLAGPYEEQYF.

This chain links TRBV5-1 with TRBJ1-6; D might be TRBD1 (6 bases). The CDR3 extends over 15 amino acids. V was shortened by 0 bases and J by 8 bases, with 12 bases between the two germline ends. Germline assignment: CDR1 SGHRS and CDR2 YFSETQ. Written as DNA, the CDR3 is TGCGCCAGCAGCTTGGAGGGGGACAAGTATTCACCCCTCCACTTT. Translation: CASSLEGDKYSPLHF.

Remarks on this clone: The same CDR3 also results from other DNA sequences found in this sample. The chain joins TRBV19 to TRBJ2-2; 9 nucleotides align to TRBD1. V shed 5 bases, J shed 5 bases, and the junction held 6 bases outside the gene matches. This CDR3 is 15 amino acids long. Germline CDR1 and CDR2: LNHDA and SQIVND (reference sequence). CDR3 bases: TGTGCCAGTAGTCCTCGGACAGGGGTGACCGGGGAGCTGTTTTTT. It yields the protein CASSPRTGVTGELFF.

This chain connects TRBV19 to TRBJ1-5, with 8 bases lining up with TRBD1. Germline lookup yields CDR1 LNHDA and CDR2 SQIVND (reference sequence). The trim removed 9 bases at V and 3 bases at J, leaving 10 bases unmatched. The CDR3 consists of 15 residues. This chain's CDR3 is CASKYGTGPNQPQHF. CDR3 bases: TGTGCCAGCAAATACGGGACAGGTCCCAATCAGCCCCAGCATTTT.

The chain links TRBV6-2 or TRBV6-3 to TRBJ2-7; D not certain. Germline V gene sequence: CDR1 MNHEY, CDR2 SVGEGT. V was trimmed by 6 bases and J by 4 bases, leaving 10 bases between them. CDR3 length equals 12 residues. CDR3 sequence reads: CASSRELYEQYF. The CDR3 region has the DNA TGTGCCAGCAGCCGCGAGCTATACGAGCAGTACTTC.

The V call is TRBV7-2, the J call TRBJ2-6; D remains unclear. From germline, CDR1 is SGHTA and CDR2 FQGNSA. CDR3 length: 16 residues. V gave up 5 bases and J gave up 0 bases, with 11 bases separating them. As DNA, the CDR3 is TGTGCCAGCAGCATAAGCTCGGGCTCTGGGGCCAACGTCCTGACTTTC. Protein sequence: CASSISSGSGANVLTF.

The chain joins TRBV27 to TRBJ1-2; 8 nucleotides align to TRBD1. Looked up from germline, CDR1 is MNHEY and CDR2 is SMNVEV (reference sequence). V dropped 5 bases and J dropped 4; count of bases not matched to a gene: 12. The CDR3 length is 16 residues. As DNA, the CDR3 is TGTGCCAGCAGTCTAACCGGGACAGGAGTGGGCTATGGCTACACCTTC. Amino acids: CASSLTGTGVGYGYTF.